These 8 T cell receptor beta chains were sequenced from one sample in a study of T-cell reconstitution after alpha-beta-depleted transplantation in children. TCRbeta library preparation incorporated unique molecular identifiers. In TCRdb, the PCR reads were re-called with MiXCR into one record per CDR3 protein. The sample holds more than 550,000 distinct CDR3 sequences, about 10% seen once. The sequencing here drew on PBMCs from the stem cell graft donor, taken from the stem cell graft. The receptors stem from a human donor who donated a stem cell graft to a child with acute myeloid leukemia.

CDR3 in amino acids: CASSLRGSVTSYNEQFF. CDR3 DNA sequence: TGTGCCAGCAGTTTAAGGGGTAGCGTTACGTCCTACAATGAGCAGTTCTTC. The chain links TRBV27 to TRBJ2-1, with D perhaps matching TRBD1 or TRBD2 (5 bases each). Germline loops: CDR1 MNHEY, CDR2 SMNVEV (reference sequence). The CDR3 runs to 17 residues. V lost 2 bases to trimming and J lost 1 base, with 15 bases between them.

The gene calls are TRBV29-1 and TRBJ2-1; TRBD2 agrees at 11 bases. The CDR3 is made up of 14 amino acids. With 5 bases clipped from V and 7 bases from J, the junction kept 7 bases outside the gene matches. The germline gives CDR1 SQVTM, CDR2 ANQGSEA. This CDR3 is CSVSRLAGGNEQFF. The CDR3 DNA reads as TGCAGCGTTAGTCGGCTAGCGGGAGGAAATGAGCAGTTCTTC.

V and J are TRBV7-8 and TRBJ2-1; 9 bases fit TRBD2. CDR3 length: 16 residues. The J segment lost 2 bases and the V segment lost 0 bases, leaving 2 bases of the junction unmatched. From germline, CDR1 is SGHVS and CDR2 FQNEAQ. The CDR3 region is CASSLAGGGAYNEQFF. DNA for the CDR3: TGTGCCAGCAGCTTAGCGGGCGGGGGGGCCTACAATGAGCAGTTCTTC.

V gene TRBV6-1 combines with J gene TRBJ1-5; TRBD1 might be the D (6 bases). From germline, CDR1 is MNHNS and CDR2 SASEGT. CDR3 length: 13 amino acids. Trimming removed 9 bases from V and 5 bases from J, with 14 bases in between. The CDR3 region has the DNA TGTGCCAGAAAGACAGGTCCCGATCAGCCCCAGCATTTT. Protein product: CARKTGPDQPQHF.

This clonotype came up a few times. The chain uses TRBV27 and TRBJ1-1; D ambiguous. V was clipped by 7 bases and J by 5 bases, with 11 bases between them. The length of the CDR3 is 12 residues. Germline V gives CDR1 MNHEY, CDR2 SMNVEV (reference sequence). The CDR3 region has the DNA TGTGCCAGCAAAACTGGCCAGACTGAAGCTTTCTTT. Amino acids: CASKTGQTEAFF.

This clonotype was counted many times. The rearrangement uses TRBV28 and TRBJ2-1, with 11 nucleotides matching TRBD2. The trim removed 7 bases at V and 5 bases at J, leaving 13 bases unmatched. This CDR3 comprises 17 residues. Germline loops: CDR1 MDHEN, CDR2 SYDVKM. CDR3 protein: CASTKPGTSGSNNEQFF. CDR3 sequence (DNA): TGTGCCAGCACAAAACCCGGGACTAGCGGTAGTAACAATGAGCAGTTCTTC.

This clonotype was seen ten or more times. This rearrangement joins TRBV24-1 to TRBJ2-7; 8 bases line up with TRBD2. The CDR3 totals 15 residues. Germline CDR1 KGHDR, CDR2 SFDVKD. After removal of 10 bases from V and 4 bases from J, the junction contained 14 bases not matched to a gene. The CDR3 sequence is CATEERENGGYEQYF. The CDR3 region has the DNA TGTGCCACGGAAGAGCGGGAGAACGGTGGGTACGAGCAGTACTTC.

This clonotype was seen more than once but under ten times. The V and J genes are TRBV4-3 and TRBJ2-7; the D gene could be TRBD1 or TRBD2 (5 bases each). The V end lost 0 bases, the J end lost 3 bases, and 9 bases lay between the germline ends. This CDR3 has 14 residues. The germline V gene encodes CDR1 LGHNA and CDR2 YSLEER. CDR3 DNA: TGCGCCAGCAGCCAAGATCGAGGGGACTACGAGCAGTACTTC. This gives the protein CASSQDRGDYEQYF.